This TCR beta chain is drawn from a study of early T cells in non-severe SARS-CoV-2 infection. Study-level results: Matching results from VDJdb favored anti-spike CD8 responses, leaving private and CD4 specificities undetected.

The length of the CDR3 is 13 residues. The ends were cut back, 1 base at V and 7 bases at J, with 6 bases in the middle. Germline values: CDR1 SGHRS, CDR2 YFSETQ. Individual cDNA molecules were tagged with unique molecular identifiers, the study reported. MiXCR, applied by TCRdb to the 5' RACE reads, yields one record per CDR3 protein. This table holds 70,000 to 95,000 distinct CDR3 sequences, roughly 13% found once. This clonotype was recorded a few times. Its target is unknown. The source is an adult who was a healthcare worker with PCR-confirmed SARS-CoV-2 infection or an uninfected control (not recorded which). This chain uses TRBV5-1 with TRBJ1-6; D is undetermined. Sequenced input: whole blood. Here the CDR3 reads CASSLNSNSPLHF. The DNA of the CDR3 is TGCGCCAGCAGCTTGAATTCGAATTCACCCCTCCACTTT.